Listed here is a single T cell receptor (beta chain). The antigen is undetermined. The data derive from a study of cytomegalovirus exposure and HLA in healthy donors. Study-wide context: Per a later analysis, the roughly 670 first-cohort and under 150 validation repertoires shared one platform. Study conclusions and caveats: According to a later analysis, TCR clusters from the first cohort tended to co-occur in the roughly 110 validation repertoires. There were a few CMV-associated chains whose specificity for CMV antigens was confirmed in vitro.

Sequencing was performed with immunoSEQ multiplex PCR; in TCRdb, only in-frame clones are kept and a portion is missing. The table lists about 280,000 clones, approximately 88% of them singletons, with 0.92% in the top ten. Separation from the roughly 670-subject first cohort characterized the approximately 130-subject validation cohort, to which the donors belonged. The CDR3 runs to 15 residues. Trimming stripped 7 bases from V and 7 bases from J, with 22 bases between. Germline V gives CDR1 MDHEN, CDR2 SYDVKM. The clonotype originates from a woman aged 18-35 years in good health and CMV-seronegative. Sequencing used PBMCs. The V and J genes are TRBV28 and TRBJ2-5; TRBD2 might be the D (6 bases). The CDR3 loop is CASTVRLDALGTQYF. CDR3 bases: TGTGCCAGCACCGTCAGACTAGACGCCCTTGGGACCCAGTACTTC.